These T cell receptor beta chains were read from a single sample in a study of kidney transplant recipient with SARS-CoV-2 infection. TCRdb independently ran MiXCR on the reads; one entry per CDR3 protein. The sample consists of fewer than 250,000 distinct CDR3 sequences, 29% of them appearing once. The starting material was a blood sample, obtained at baseline and between days 110 and 120 from a kidney transplant recipient. Receptor source: a young adult male patient who had COVID-19 and was a kidney transplant recipient. Some T cells could come from the graft donor. Both conserved end residues are part of each CDR3. D genes are given only for firm matches. Expanded clones get a size class; other rows say once, few or many, or leave the size out.

>TRBJ1-2|-|TRBV30|many
TGTGCCTGGTGGGTACAGCGTTATAGAAAGACCTATGGCTACACCTTC
CAWWVQRYRKTYGYTF
>TRBJ2-4|TRBD1|TRBV24-1|few
TGTGCCACCAGTTCAGGACAGGGACACAACATTCAGTACTTC
CATSSGQGHNIQYF
>TRBJ2-1|TRBD2|TRBV19|many
TGTGCCAGTAGTATATTTGGCGGGAGAAGGTTAAATGAGCAGTTCTTC
CASSIFGGRRLNEQFF
>TRBJ1-2|-|TRBV10-1|many
TGCGCCAGCAGTTACGGACAAAGATCGCGAAAGACCTATGGCTACACCTTC
CASSYGQRSRKTYGYTF
>TRBJ2-2|-|TRBV10-3|many
TGTGCCAACCGTGGGTGGCTGAACACCGGGGAGCTGTTTTTT
CANRGWLNTGELFF
>TRBJ1-6|TRBD1|TRBV20-1|many
TGCAGTGCTAGTCCACGAGACAGGGCAGACAATTCACCCCTCCACTTT
CSASPRDRADNSPLHF
>TRBJ1-5|-|TRBV7-2|-
TGTGCCAGCAACTTCCAGCCGGGACGGCCCCAGCATTTT
CASNFQPGRPQHF
>TRBJ2-7|TRBD2|TRBV20-1|few
TGCAGTGCTGTTCCGGGACTAGCGGTCGACTCCTACGAGCAGTACTTC
CSAVPGLAVDSYEQYF
>TRBJ2-1|TRBD2|TRBV3-1|many
TGTGCCAGCAGCCTCATGGGGACTAGCTCCTCAAGGGGGAATGAGCAGTTCTTC
CASSLMGTSSSRGNEQFF
>TRBJ1-1|-|TRBV4-3|many
TGCGCCAGCAGCCAAGATTGGTCTGAAGCTTTCTTT
CASSQDWSEAFF
>TRBJ1-1|-|TRBV4-2|many
TGTGCCAGCAGCCGAGCGAACAGGGAGATCACTGAAGCTTTCTTT
CASSRANREITEAFF
>TRBJ2-3|-|TRBV20-1|-
TGCAGTGCTAAAGCGTATCTCGGGGCGAAAGATACGCAGTATTTT
CSAKAYLGAKDTQYF
>TRBJ1-2|-|TRBV5-6|many
TGTGCCAGCGCATCCTGCAATAGTCGAAAGACCTATGGCTACACCTTC
CASASCNSRKTYGYTF
>TRBJ1-2|-|TRBV3-1|many
TGTGCCAGCAGCAAGTACCGCACCCTTCGAAAGACCTATGGCTACACCTTC
CASSKYRTLRKTYGYTF
>TRBJ1-2|-|TRBV30|few
TGTGCCTGGGTCCGGGCGCGTTATAGAAAGACCTATGGCTACACCTTC
CAWVRARYRKTYGYTF
>TRBJ2-5|-|TRBV6-8|-
TGTGCCAGTTCGGGCCGAGGAGAGACCCAGTACTTC
CASSGRGETQYF
>TRBJ2-3|-|TRBV18|many
TGTGCCAGCTCAGGAGCAGATACTAGCACAGATACGCAGTATTTT
CASSGADTSTDTQYF
>TRBJ1-4|-|TRBV9|many
TGTGCCAGCAGCTCACGGGGGGAAAAACTGTTTTTT
CASSSRGEKLFF
>TRBJ2-2|TRBD1|TRBV6-4|-
TGTACCAGCAGTGGGACAGGGGGCACCGGGGAGCTGTTTTTT
CTSSGTGGTGELFF
>TRBJ2-2|-|TRBV11-2|many
TGTGCCAGCAGCTTAGTCCAGGGAAGCACCGGGGAGCTGTTTTTT
CASSLVQGSTGELFF
>TRBJ1-1|-|TRBV2|-
TGTGCCCGGGGGCAGGGGATGAACACTGAAGCTTTCTTT
CARGQGMNTEAFF
>TRBJ1-2|-|TRBV7-7|few
TGTGCCAGCAGCACGCGGATTAAGTGCCGAAAGACCTATGGCTACACCTTC
CASSTRIKCRKTYGYTF
>TRBJ1-2|-|TRBV8-2|few
TGTGGCAGTCTGTGGGCTGATAGCCGAAAGACCTATGGCTACACCTTC
CGSLWADSRKTYGYTF
>TRBJ2-3|TRBD2|TRBV29-1|-
TGCAGCGTTGAATCGGCGGGAGGAAGCACAGATACGCAGTATTTT
CSVESAGGSTDTQYF
>TRBJ1-2|-|TRBV10-1|few
TGCGCCAGCAGTCCAATAACAAGATCGCGAAAGACCTATGGCTACACCTTC
CASSPITRSRKTYGYTF